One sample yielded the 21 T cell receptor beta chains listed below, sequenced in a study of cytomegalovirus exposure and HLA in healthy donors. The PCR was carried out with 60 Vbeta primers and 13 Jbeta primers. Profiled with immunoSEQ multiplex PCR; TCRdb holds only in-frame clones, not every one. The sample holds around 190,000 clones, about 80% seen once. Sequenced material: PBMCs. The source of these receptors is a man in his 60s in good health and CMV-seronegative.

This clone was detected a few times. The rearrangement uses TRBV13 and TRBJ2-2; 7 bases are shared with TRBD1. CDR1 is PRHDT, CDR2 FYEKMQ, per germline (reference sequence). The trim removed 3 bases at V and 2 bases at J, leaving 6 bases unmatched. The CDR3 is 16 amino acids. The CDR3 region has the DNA TGTGCCAGCAGCTTCTTGGGACAGATTAACACCGGGGAGCTGTTTTTT. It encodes CASSFLGQINTGELFF.

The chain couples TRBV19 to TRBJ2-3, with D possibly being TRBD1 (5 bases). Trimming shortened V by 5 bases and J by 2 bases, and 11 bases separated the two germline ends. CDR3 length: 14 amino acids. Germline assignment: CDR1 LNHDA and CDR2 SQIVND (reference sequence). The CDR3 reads CASSPTGSTDTQYF. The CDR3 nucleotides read TGTGCCAGTAGTCCCACAGGATCCACAGATACGCAGTATTTT. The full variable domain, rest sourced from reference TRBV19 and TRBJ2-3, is DGGITQSPKYLFRKEGQNVTLSCEQNLNHDAMYWYRQDPGQGLRLIYYSQIVNDFQKGDIAEGYSVSREKKESFPLTVTSAQKNPTAFYLCASSPTGSTDTQYFGPGTRLTVL.

CDR3 amino acids: CASSPPNRPAEQYF. The CDR3 coding sequence is TGTGCCAGCAGCCCACCAAACAGACCGGCCGAGCAGTACTTC. The V and J genes are TRBV7-3 and TRBJ2-5; D gene ambiguous. The end of the DNA aligns better with TRBJ2-7, so the J call may be wrong. Germline V CDR1 and CDR2: SGHTA, FQGTGA. There are 14 residues in the CDR3.

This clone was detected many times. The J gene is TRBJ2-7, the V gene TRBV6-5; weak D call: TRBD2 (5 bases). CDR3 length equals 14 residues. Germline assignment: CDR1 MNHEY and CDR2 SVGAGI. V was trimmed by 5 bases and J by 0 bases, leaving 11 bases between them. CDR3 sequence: CASSPGFSSYEQYF. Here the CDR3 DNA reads TGTGCCAGCAGTCCGGGATTTAGCTCCTACGAGCAGTACTTC.

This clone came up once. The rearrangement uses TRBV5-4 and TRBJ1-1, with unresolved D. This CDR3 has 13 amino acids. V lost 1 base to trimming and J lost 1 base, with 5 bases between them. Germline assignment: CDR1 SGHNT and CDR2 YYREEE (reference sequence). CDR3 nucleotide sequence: TGTGCCAGCAGCTTGTCCCGGAACACTGAAGCTTTCTTT. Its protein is CASSLSRNTEAFF.

CDR3: CATLGTGSSYEQYF. CDR3 nucleotides: TGTGCCACCTTGGGGACAGGGAGCTCCTACGAGCAGTACTTC. This chain uses TRBV5-5 with TRBJ2-7; the match to TRBD1 covers 9 bases. Germline trimming cut 9 bases from V and 0 bases from J; bases unmatched to any gene: 7. Germline-derived CDR1 and CDR2 are SGHKS and YYEKEE (reference sequence). CDR3 size: 14 residues.

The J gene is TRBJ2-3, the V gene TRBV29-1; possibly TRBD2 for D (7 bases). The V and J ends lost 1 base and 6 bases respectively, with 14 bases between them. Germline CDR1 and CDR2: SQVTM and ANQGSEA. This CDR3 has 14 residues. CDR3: CSVEAGGGPDTQYF. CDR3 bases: TGCAGCGTTGAAGCTGGGGGGGGGCCTGATACGCAGTATTTT.

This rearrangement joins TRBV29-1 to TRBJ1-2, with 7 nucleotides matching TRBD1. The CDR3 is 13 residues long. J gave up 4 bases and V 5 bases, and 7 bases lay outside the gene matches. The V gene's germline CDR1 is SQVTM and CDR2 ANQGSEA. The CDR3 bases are TGCAGCGTTTTTACAGGGGACGGCTATGGCTACACCTTC. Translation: CSVFTGDGYGYTF.

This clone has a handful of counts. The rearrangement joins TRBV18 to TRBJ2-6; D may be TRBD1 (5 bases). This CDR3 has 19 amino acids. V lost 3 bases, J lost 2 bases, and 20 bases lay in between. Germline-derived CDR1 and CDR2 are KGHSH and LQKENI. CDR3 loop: CASSPWQSKGATGANVLTF. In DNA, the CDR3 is TGTGCCAGCTCACCTTGGCAGTCAAAAGGGGCCACTGGGGCCAACGTCCTGACTTTC.

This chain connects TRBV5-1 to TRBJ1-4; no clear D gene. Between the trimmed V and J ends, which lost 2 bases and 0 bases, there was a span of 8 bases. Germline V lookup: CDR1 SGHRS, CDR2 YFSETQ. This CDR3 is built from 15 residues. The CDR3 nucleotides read TGCGCCAGCAGCTTAACAGTAGCAACTAATGAAAAACTGTTTTTT. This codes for CASSLTVATNEKLFF.

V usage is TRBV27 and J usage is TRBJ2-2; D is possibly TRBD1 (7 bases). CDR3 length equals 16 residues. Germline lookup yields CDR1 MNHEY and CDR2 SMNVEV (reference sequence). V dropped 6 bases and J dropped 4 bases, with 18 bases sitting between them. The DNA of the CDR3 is TGTGCCAGCAGCTCCTGGAGGGGGCTGGCCACCGGGGAGCTGTTTTTT. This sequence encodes CASSSWRGLATGELFF.

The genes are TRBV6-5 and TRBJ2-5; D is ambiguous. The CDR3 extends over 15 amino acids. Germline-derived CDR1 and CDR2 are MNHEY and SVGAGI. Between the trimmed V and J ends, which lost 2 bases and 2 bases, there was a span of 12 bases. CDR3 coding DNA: TGTGCCAGCAGTTACCTCGACGCGGTTCAAGAGACCCAGTACTTC. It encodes CASSYLDAVQETQYF.

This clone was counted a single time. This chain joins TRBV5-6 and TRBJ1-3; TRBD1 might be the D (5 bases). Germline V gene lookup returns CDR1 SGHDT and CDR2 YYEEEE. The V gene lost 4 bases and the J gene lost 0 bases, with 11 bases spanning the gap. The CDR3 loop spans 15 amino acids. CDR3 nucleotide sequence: TGTGCCAGCAGCGTTCATAGGGGCTCTGGAAACACCATATATTTT. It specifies CASSVHRGSGNTIYF.

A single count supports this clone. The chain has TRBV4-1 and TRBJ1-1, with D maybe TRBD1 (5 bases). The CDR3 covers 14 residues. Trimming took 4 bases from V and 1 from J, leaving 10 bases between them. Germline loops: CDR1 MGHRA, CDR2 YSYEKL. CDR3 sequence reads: CASSLGTGNTEAFF. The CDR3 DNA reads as TGCGCCAGCAGCCTCGGGACTGGGAACACTGAAGCTTTCTTT.

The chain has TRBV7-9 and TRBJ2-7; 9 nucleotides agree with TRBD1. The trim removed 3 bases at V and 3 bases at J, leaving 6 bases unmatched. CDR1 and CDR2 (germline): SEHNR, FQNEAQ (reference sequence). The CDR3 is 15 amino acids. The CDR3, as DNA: TGTGCCAGCAGCTTTTCGGGACAGGGCTTCTACGAGCAGTACTTC. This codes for CASSFSGQGFYEQYF. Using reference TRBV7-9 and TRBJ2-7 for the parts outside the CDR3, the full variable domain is DTGVSQNPRHKITKRGQNVTFRCDPISEHNRLYWYRQTLGQGPEFLTYFQNEAQLEKSRLLSDRFSAERPKGSFSTLEIQRTEQGDSAMYLCASSFSGQGFYEQYFGPGTRLTVT.

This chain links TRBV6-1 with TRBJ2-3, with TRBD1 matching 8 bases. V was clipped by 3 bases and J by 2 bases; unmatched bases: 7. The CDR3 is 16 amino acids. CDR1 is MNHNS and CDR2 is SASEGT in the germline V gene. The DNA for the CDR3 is TGTGCCAGCAGTGATTTCCAGGGGGCTTTCACAGATACGCAGTATTTT. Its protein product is CASSDFQGAFTDTQYF.

Written as DNA, the CDR3 is TGTGCCAGTCTTTCGACAGGGATGAACGGAGCCTCTGGAAACACCATATATTTT. Its translation is CASLSTGMNGASGNTIYF. This chain links TRBV19 with TRBJ1-3, with 7 bases lining up with TRBD1. Germline V gives CDR1 LNHDA, CDR2 SQIVND (reference sequence). This CDR3 has 18 amino acids. The junction had 16 bases not matched to a gene; V was cut back by 8 bases and J by 0 bases.

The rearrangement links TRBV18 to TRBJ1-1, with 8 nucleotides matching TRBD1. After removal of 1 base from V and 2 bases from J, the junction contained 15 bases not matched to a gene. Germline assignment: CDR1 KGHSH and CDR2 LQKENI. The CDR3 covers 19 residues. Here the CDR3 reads CASSPQQGAHPILNTEAFF. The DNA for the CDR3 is TGTGCCAGCTCACCACAGCAGGGGGCTCACCCTATCCTTAACACTGAAGCTTTCTTT.

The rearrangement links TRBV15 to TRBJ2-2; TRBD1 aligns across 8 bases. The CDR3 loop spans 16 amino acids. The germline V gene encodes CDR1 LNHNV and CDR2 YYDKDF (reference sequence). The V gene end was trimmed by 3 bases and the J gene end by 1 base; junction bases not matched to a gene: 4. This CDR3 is CATSRAGTGNTGELFF. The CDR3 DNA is TGTGCCACCAGCAGGGCCGGGACAGGGAACACCGGGGAGCTGTTTTTT.

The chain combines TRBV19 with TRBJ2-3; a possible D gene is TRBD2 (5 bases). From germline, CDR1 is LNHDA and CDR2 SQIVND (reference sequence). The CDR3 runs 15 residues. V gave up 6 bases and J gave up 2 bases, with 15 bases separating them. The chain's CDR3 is CASSPPATITDTQYF. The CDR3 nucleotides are TGTGCCAGTAGCCCCCCGGCGACTATCACAGATACGCAGTATTTT.

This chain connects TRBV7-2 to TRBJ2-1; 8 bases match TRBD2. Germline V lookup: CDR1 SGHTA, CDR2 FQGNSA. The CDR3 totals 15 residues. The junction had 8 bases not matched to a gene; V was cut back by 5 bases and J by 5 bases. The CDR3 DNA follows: TGTGCCAGCAGCGGGGCCGGGACTAGTAACAATGAGCAGTTCTTC. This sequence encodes CASSGAGTSNNEQFF.